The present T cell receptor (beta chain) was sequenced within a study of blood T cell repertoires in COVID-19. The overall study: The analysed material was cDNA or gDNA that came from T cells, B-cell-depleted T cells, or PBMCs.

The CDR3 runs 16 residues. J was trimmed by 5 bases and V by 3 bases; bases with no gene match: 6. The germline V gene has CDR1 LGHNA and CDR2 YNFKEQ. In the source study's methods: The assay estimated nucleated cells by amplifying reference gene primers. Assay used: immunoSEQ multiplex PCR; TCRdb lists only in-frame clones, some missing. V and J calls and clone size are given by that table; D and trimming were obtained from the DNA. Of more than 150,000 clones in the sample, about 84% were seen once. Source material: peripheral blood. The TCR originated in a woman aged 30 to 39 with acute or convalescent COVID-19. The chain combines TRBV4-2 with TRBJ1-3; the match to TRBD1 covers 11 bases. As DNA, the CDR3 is TGTGCCAGCAGCCACCAGGGACAGGGGGAACGAAACACCATATATTTT. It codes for CASSHQGQGERNTIYF.